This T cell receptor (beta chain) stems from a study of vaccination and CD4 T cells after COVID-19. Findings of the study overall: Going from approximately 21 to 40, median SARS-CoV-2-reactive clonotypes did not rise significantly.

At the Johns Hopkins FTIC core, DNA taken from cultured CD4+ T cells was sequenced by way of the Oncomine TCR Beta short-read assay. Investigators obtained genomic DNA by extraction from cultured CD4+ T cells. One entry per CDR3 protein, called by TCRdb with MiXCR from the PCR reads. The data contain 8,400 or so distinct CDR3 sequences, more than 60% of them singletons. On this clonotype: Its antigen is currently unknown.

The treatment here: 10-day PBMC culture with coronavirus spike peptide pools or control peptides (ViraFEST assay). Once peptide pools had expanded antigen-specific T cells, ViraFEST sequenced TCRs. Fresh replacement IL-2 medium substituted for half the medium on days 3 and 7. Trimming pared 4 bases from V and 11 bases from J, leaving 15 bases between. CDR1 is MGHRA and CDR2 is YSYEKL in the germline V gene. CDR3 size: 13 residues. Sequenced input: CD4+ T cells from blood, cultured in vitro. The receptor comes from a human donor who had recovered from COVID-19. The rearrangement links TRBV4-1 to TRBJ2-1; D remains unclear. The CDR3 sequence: CASSRLPLEQQFF. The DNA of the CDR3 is TGCGCCAGCAGCCGTCTACCCCTAGAACAGCAGTTCTTC.